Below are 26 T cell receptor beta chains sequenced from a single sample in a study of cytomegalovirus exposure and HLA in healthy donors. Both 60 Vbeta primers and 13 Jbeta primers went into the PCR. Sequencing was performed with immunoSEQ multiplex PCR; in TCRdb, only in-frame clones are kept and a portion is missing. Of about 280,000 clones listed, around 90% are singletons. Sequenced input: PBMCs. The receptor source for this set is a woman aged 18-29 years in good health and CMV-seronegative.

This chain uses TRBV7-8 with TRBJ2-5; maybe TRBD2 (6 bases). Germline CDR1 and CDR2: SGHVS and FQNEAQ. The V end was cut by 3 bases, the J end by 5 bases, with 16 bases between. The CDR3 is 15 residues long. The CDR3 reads CASSLGGVGIETQYF. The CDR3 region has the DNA TGTGCCAGCAGCTTGGGGGGAGTGGGGATTGAGACCCAGTACTTC. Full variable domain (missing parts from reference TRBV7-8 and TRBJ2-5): GAGVSQSPRYKVAKRGQDVALRCDPISGHVSLFWYQQALGQGPEFLTYFQNEAQLDKSGLPSDRFFAERPEGSVSTLKIQRTQQEDSAVYLCASSLGGVGIETQYFGPGTRLLVL.

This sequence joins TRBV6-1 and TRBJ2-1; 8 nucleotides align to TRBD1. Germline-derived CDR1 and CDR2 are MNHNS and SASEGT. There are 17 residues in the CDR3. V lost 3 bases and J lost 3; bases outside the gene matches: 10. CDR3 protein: CASSDPRTGKFYNEQFF. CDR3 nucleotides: TGTGCCAGCAGTGACCCCAGGACAGGGAAGTTCTACAATGAGCAGTTCTTC.

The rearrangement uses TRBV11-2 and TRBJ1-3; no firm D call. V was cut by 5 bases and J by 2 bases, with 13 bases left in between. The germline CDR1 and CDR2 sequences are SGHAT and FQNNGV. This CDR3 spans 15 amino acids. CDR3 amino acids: CASSPPRPTGNTIYF. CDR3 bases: TGTGCCAGCAGCCCCCCCAGGCCTACTGGAAACACCATATATTTT.

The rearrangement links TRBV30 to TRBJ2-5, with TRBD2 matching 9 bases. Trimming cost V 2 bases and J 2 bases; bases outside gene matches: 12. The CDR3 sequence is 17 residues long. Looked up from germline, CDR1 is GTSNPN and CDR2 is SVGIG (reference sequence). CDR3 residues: CAWSPWGIAGVQETQYF. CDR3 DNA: TGTGCCTGGAGTCCCTGGGGGATAGCGGGGGTACAAGAGACCCAGTACTTC.

Written as DNA, the CDR3 is TGTGCCAGCAGTCACCAACTAGCGGGGGGGTCCTACGAGCAGTACTTC. This encodes CASSHQLAGGSYEQYF. The rearrangement links TRBV27 to TRBJ2-7, with 13 bases lining up with TRBD2. The CDR3 is 16 residues long. V gave up 5 bases and J gave up 1 base; unmatched junction bases: 5. The germline CDR1 and CDR2 sequences are MNHEY and SMNVEV (reference sequence).

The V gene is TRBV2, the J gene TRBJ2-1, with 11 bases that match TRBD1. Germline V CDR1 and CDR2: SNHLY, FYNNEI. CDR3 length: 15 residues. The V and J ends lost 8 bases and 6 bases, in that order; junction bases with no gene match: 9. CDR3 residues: CASADGTGGSNEQFF. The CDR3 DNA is TGTGCCAGCGCTGACGGGACAGGGGGTTCCAATGAGCAGTTCTTC. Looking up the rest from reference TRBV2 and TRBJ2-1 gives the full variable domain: EPEVTQTPSHQVTQMGQEVILRCVPISNHLYFYWYRQILGQKVEFLVSFYNNEISEKSEIFDDQFSVERPDGSNFTLKIRSTKLEDSAMYFCASADGTGGSNEQFFGPGTRLTVL.

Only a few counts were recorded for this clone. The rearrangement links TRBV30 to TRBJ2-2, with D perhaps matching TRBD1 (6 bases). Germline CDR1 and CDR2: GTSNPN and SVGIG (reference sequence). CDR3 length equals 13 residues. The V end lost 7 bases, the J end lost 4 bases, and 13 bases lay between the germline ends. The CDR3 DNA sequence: TGTGCCTTTTACAGGGCACGCACCGGGGAGCTGTTTTTT. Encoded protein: CAFYRARTGELFF.

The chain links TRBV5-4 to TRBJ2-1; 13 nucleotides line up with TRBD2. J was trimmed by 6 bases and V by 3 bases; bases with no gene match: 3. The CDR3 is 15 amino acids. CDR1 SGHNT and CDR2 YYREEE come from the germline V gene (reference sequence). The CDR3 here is CASSSWTSGGNEQFF. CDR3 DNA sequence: TGTGCCAGCAGCTCGTGGACTAGCGGGGGCAATGAGCAGTTCTTC.

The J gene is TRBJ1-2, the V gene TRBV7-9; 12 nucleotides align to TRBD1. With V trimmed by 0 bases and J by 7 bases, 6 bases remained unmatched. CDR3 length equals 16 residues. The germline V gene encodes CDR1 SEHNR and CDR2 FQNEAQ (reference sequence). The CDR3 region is CASSLATGQGASGYTF. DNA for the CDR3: TGTGCCAGCAGCTTAGCGACGGGACAGGGGGCAAGTGGCTACACCTTC. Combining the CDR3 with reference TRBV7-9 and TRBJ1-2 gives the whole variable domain DTGVSQNPRHKITKRGQNVTFRCDPISEHNRLYWYRQTLGQGPEFLTYFQNEAQLEKSRLLSDRFSAERPKGSFSTLEIQRTEQGDSAMYLCASSLATGQGASGYTFGSGTRLTVV.

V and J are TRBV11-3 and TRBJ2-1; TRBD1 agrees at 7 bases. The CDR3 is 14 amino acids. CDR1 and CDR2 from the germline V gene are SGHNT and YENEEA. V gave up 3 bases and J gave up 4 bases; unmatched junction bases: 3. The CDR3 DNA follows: TGTGCCAGCAGCTTGGGACAGTATTACAATGAGCAGTTCTTC. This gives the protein CASSLGQYYNEQFF. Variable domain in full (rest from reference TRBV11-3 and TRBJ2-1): EAGVVQSPRYKIIEKKQPVAFWCNPISGHNTLYWYLQNLGQGPELLIRYENEEAVDDSQLPKDRFSAERLKGVDSTLKIQPAELGDSAVYLCASSLGQYYNEQFFGPGTRLTVL.

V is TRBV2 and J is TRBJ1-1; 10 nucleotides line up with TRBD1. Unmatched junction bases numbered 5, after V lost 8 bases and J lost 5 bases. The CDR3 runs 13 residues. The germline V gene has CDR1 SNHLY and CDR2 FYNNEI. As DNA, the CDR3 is TGTGCCAGCCGGGAGGACAGGGGGACTGAAGCTTTCTTT. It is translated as CASREDRGTEAFF.

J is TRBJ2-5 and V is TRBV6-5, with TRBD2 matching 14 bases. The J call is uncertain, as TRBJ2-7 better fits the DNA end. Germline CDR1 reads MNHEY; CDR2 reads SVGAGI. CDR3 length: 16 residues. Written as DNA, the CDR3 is TGTGCCAGCAGTTACTCTGGACTAGCGGGGGGCTACGAGCAGTACTTC. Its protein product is CASSYSGLAGGYEQYF.

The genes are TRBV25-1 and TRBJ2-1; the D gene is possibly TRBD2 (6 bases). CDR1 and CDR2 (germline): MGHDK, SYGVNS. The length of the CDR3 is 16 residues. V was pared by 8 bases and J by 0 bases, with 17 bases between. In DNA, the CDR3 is TGTGCCAGCGCCCAAACTAGCTACCCCTCCTACAATGAGCAGTTCTTC. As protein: CASAQTSYPSYNEQFF.

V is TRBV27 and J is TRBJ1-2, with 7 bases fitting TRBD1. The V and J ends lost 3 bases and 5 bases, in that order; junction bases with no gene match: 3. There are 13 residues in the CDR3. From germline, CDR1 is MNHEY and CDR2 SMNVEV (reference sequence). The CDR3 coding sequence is TGTGCCAGCAGTTTCGGGACAGATTATGGCTACACCTTC. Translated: CASSFGTDYGYTF.

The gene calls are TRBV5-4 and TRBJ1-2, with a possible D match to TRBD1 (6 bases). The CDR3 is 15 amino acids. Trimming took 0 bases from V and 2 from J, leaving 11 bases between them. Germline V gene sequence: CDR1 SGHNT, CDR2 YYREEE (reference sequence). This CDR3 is CASSLVGQKNYGYTF. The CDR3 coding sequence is TGTGCCAGCAGCTTGGTAGGACAGAAGAACTATGGCTACACCTTC.

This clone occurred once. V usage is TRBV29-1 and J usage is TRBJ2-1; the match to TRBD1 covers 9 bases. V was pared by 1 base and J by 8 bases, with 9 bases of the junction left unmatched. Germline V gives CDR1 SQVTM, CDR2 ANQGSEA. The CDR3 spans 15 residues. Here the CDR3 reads CSVEVWGQGWDEQFF. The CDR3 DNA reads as TGCAGCGTTGAAGTTTGGGGACAGGGATGGGATGAGCAGTTCTTC.

CDR3 sequence (DNA): TGCGCCAGCAGCTTGGCCTGGACTAGCGGGGGGCTGGGAGGCACAGATACGCAGTATTTT. Translated, it gives CASSLAWTSGGLGGTDTQYF. The chain links TRBV5-1 to TRBJ2-3; 14 bases line up with TRBD2. CDR1 is SGHRS and CDR2 is YFSETQ in the germline V gene. The CDR3 covers 20 residues. V lost 0 bases and J lost 1; bases outside the gene matches: 10.

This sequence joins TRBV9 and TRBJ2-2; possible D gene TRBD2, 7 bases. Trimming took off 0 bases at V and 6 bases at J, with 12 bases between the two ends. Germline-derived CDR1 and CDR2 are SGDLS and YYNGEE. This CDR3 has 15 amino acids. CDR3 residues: CASSVGGGLPGELFF. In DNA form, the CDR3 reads TGTGCCAGCAGCGTAGGGGGGGGCTTGCCCGGGGAGCTGTTTTTT.

The chain's CDR3 is CASSYSQTGGEAFF. CDR3 DNA: TGTGCCAGCAGTTACTCTCAGACAGGAGGTGAAGCTTTCTTT. This chain links TRBV6-6 with TRBJ1-1; a possible D gene is TRBD1 (6 bases). Germline values: CDR1 MNHNY, CDR2 SVGAGI (reference sequence). Trimming pared 0 bases from V and 7 bases from J, leaving 12 bases between. The CDR3 runs 14 residues.

CDR3 in amino acids: CASSDRGFYNEQFF. The CDR3 nucleotides read TGTGCCAGTAGTGACAGGGGCTTCTACAATGAGCAGTTCTTC. This chain links TRBV19 with TRBJ2-1, with 8 bases lining up with TRBD1. The germline gives CDR1 LNHDA, CDR2 SQIVND (reference sequence). After removal of 5 bases from V and 3 bases from J, the junction contained 3 bases not matched to a gene. There are 14 residues in the CDR3.

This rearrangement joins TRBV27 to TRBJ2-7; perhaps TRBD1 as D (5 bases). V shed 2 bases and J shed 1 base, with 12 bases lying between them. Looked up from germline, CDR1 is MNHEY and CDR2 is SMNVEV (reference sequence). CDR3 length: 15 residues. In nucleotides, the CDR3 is TGTGCCAGCAGTTTAAGCAGGGCCACATCCTACGAGCAGTACTTC. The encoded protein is CASSLSRATSYEQYF.

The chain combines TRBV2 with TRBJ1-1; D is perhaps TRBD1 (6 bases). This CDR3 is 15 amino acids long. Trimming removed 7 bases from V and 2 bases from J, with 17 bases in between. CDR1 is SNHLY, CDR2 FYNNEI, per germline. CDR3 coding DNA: TGTGCCAGCACCCAAACCAGGGGATTAAACACTGAAGCTTTCTTT. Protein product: CASTQTRGLNTEAFF.

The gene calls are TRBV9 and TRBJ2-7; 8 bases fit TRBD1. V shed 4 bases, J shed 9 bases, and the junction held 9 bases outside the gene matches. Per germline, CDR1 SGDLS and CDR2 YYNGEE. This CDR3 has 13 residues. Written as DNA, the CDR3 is TGTGCCAGCAGCCCAACAAGGACAGGGCGGCAGTACTTC. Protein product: CASSPTRTGRQYF.

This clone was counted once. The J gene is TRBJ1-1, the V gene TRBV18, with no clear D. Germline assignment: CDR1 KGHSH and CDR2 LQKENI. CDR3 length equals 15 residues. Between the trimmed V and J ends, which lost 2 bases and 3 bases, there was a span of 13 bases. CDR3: CASSPTSAGYTEAFF. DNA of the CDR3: TGTGCCAGCTCACCAACTTCGGCAGGATACACTGAAGCTTTCTTT. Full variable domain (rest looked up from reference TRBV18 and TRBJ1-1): NAGVMQNPRHLVRRRGQEARLRCSPMKGHSHVYWYRQLPEEGLKFMVYLQKENIIDESGMPKERFSAEFPKEGPSILRIQQVVRGDSAAYFCASSPTSAGYTEAFFGQGTRLTVV.

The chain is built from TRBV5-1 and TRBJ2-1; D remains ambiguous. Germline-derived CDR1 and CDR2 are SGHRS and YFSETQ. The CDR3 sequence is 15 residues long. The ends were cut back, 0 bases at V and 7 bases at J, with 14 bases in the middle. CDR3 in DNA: TGCGCCAGCAGCTTGGATTTTCAGGATTGGAATGAGCAGTTCTTC. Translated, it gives CASSLDFQDWNEQFF.

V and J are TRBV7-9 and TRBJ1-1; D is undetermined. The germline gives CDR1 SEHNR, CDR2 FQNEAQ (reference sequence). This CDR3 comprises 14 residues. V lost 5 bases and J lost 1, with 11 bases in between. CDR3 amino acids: CASSPESRNTEAFF. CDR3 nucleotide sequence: TGTGCCAGCAGCCCCGAATCCAGGAACACTGAAGCTTTCTTT.